The next 8 T cell receptor beta chains were all read from a single sample in a study of breast tumors, draining lymph nodes, adjacent tissues. Samples came from axillary lymph nodes draining the breast cancer. MiXCR, applied by TCRdb to the multiplex PCR reads, yields one record per CDR3 protein. The sample lists 150,000 to 200,000 distinct CDR3 sequences; approximately 30% were seen once. Source material: axillary lymph node tissue. All receptors come from a female donor with breast cancer. Some clones in this sample may be carry-over from other donors' samples.

The chain has TRBV3-1 and TRBJ1-1, with D unclear. This CDR3 contains 14 residues. The germline gives CDR1 LGHDT, CDR2 YNNKEL (reference sequence). Trimming took 4 bases from V and 1 from J, leaving 10 bases between them. CDR3 in amino acids: CASSLVGGNTEAFF. The CDR3 DNA sequence: TGTGCCAGCAGCCTCGTCGGTGGGAACACTGAAGCTTTCTTT. The full variable domain, its missing parts supplied by reference TRBV3-1 and TRBJ1-1, is DTAVSQTPKYLVTQMGNDKSIKCEQNLGHDTMYWYKQDSKKFLKIMFSYNNKELIINETVPNRFSPKSPDKAHLNLHINSLELGDSAVYFCASSLVGGNTEAFFGQGTRLTVV.

Points on this clonotype: One end of the junction is discordant with germline, which a read error may explain. The chain employs TRBV18 and TRBJ2-1; D gene uncertain. This CDR3 spans 14 amino acids. CDR1 and CDR2 from the germline V gene are KGHSH and LQKENI. CDR3 loop: CANPRSNSLDEQLF. Written as DNA, the CDR3 is TGTGCCAACCCACGGTCCAATTCCCTCGATGAGCAGCTCTTC.

This clonotype has a count of ten or more. The chain recombines TRBV5-1 with TRBJ1-2; D might be TRBD1 (6 bases). The CDR3 length is 13 residues. With 5 bases removed from V and 4 bases from J, the gap between germline ends came to 12 bases. The germline V gene has CDR1 SGHRS and CDR2 YFSETQ. The DNA of the CDR3 is TGCGCCAGCAGGGGGGGCTACAGCTATGGCTACACCTTC. This encodes CASRGGYSYGYTF.

This clonotype was recorded many times. The chain has TRBV6-6 and TRBJ2-2; 12 nucleotides align to TRBD2. J was trimmed by 8 bases and V by 5 bases; bases with no gene match: 9. This CDR3 region has 16 residues. CDR1 and CDR2 from the germline V gene are MNHNY and SVGAGI (reference sequence). The CDR3 DNA sequence: TGTGCCAGCAGTCCCGCCCTAGCGGGAGGGGGTGGGGAGCTGTTTTTT. Protein product: CASSPALAGGGGELFF.

This clonotype was recorded many times. The chain is built from TRBV27 and TRBJ2-1, with 11 bases aligning to TRBD2. This CDR3 has 13 amino acids. V shed 4 bases, J shed 9 bases, and the junction held 2 bases outside the gene matches. CDR1 MNHEY and CDR2 SMNVEV come from the germline V gene (reference sequence). The CDR3, as DNA: TGTGCCAGCAGTTCTGGACTAGCGGGTGAGCAGTTCTTC. This encodes CASSSGLAGEQFF.

As regards this clonotype: This may be a read error, as it is one base from a much larger clone. The rearrangement joins TRBV20-1 to TRBJ1-5; 7 positions match TRBD1. Germline CDR1 and CDR2: DFQATT and SNEGSKA (reference sequence). The CDR3 loop spans 14 amino acids. The V segment lost 5 bases and the J segment 9 bases; nucleotides outside the gene matches: 13. The CDR3 nucleotides read TGCAGTGCTGGATATTCAGGGGGTGGTCCGCCCCAGCATTTT. It is translated as CSAGYSGGGPPQHF.

This clonotype has only one observation. It may be a read error: a sequence one base away is much more abundant. This rearrangement joins TRBV6-4 to TRBJ2-5; no definite D call. The germline CDR1 and CDR2 sequences are MRHNA and SNTAGT. V lost 5 bases to trimming and J lost 1 base, with 17 bases between them. The CDR3 consists of 16 residues. The CDR3 DNA sequence: TGTGCCAGCAGTCACGCCAGGCGAACAACCCAAGAGACCCAGTACTTC. Translation gives CASSHARRTTQETQYF.

The chain is built from TRBV7-2 and TRBJ2-3; weak D call: TRBD1 (6 bases). Per the germline V gene, CDR1 is SGHTA and CDR2 is FQGNSA. The CDR3 extends over 18 amino acids. Trimming took off 5 bases at V and 7 bases at J, with 28 bases between the two ends. The CDR3 here is CASSHVGVGGSVLHTQYF. DNA of the CDR3: TGTGCCAGCAGCCACGTCGGGGTTGGGGGCTCGGTTTTACATACGCAGTATTTT.